These 9 T cell receptor beta chains were all obtained from the same sample, sequenced in a study of shared clonotypes between healthy human individuals. This table comes from immunoSEQ multiplex PCR, and its TCRdb copy is limited to in-frame clones, with some not included. This sample carries about 2.4 million clones, approximately 93% of them seen once, and the ten largest clones take about 0.34%. Sequencing was performed on naive CD4+ T cells from PBMCs. Subset specified: CD45RA+ positively selected. These TCRs come from a man between 18 and 29 years old in good health. Some clones in this sample may be carry-over from other donors' samples.

The rearrangement uses TRBV5-8 and TRBJ1-2, with 9 positions matching TRBD1. V lost 1 base to trimming and J lost 8 bases; unmatched junction nucleotides: 3. This CDR3 has 13 amino acids. Germline V CDR1 and CDR2: SGHTS, YDEGEE. The CDR3 DNA follows: TGTGCCAGCAGCTTGAGGACAGGGGCCGGCTACACCTTC. Amino acid sequence: CASSLRTGAGYTF.

This chain uses TRBV19 with TRBJ1-5; D gene ambiguous. The V end was cut by 7 bases, the J end by 5 bases, with 21 bases between. The CDR3 has 16 amino acids. Germline assignment: CDR1 LNHDA and CDR2 SQIVND (reference sequence). This chain's CDR3 is CASTVSGIWRDQPQHF. CDR3 in DNA: TGTGCCAGTACCGTCAGCGGGATCTGGAGGGATCAGCCCCAGCATTTT.

The chain recombines TRBV5-5 with TRBJ2-7; D might be TRBD2 (7 bases). V was trimmed by 0 bases and J by 7 bases, leaving 11 bases between them. This CDR3 is 13 amino acids long. Per the germline V gene, CDR1 is SGHKS and CDR2 is YYEKEE (reference sequence). CDR3 sequence (DNA): TGTGCCAGCAGCTTGGATGGGAGGGGGGAGCAGTACTTC. Protein product: CASSLDGRGEQYF.

The genes are TRBV28 and TRBJ2-3; 8 nucleotides line up with TRBD1. This CDR3 region has 14 residues. Trimming removed 11 bases from V and 4 bases from J; junction bases left unmatched: 11. Looked up from germline, CDR1 is MDHEN and CDR2 is SYDVKM. The chain's CDR3 is CASDGQGMADTQYF. Here the CDR3 DNA reads TGTGCCTCAGATGGACAGGGTATGGCAGATACGCAGTATTTT.

The CDR3 loop is CASTPLGTGPNTGELFF. CDR3 DNA: TGTGCCAGTACCCCGCTCGGGACAGGCCCGAACACCGGGGAGCTGTTTTTT. V is TRBV19 and J is TRBJ2-2; 8 bases are shared with TRBD1. The CDR3 contains 17 residues. V shed 7 bases and J 0 bases; nucleotides not matched to a gene: 10. CDR1 LNHDA and CDR2 SQIVND come from the germline V gene (reference sequence).

V gene TRBV28 combines with J gene TRBJ1-4; the match to TRBD1 covers 7 bases. Germline V gene data show CDR1 as MDHEN and CDR2 as SYDVKM. J was trimmed by 4 bases and V by 4 bases; bases with no gene match: 9. The CDR3 length is 16 residues. The CDR3 protein is CASSSTGTALNEKLFF. The DNA of the CDR3 is TGTGCCAGCAGTTCCACCGGGACAGCGCTTAATGAAAAACTGTTTTTT.

The chain is built from TRBV27 and TRBJ1-1, with 8 bases fitting TRBD1. The CDR3 spans 14 residues. The germline CDR1 and CDR2 sequences are MNHEY and SMNVEV (reference sequence). V shed 7 bases and J 7 bases; nucleotides not matched to a gene: 11. CDR3 sequence (DNA): TGTGCCAGCAATAGCGGACAGGGCCGCGTTGAAGCTTTCTTT. This codes for CASNSGQGRVEAFF.

This clone was recorded only once. The genes are TRBV2 and TRBJ1-4, with TRBD1 identical over 8 bases. The CDR3 is 15 amino acids. Trimming cost V 5 bases and J 8 bases; bases outside gene matches: 10. CDR1 is SNHLY, CDR2 FYNNEI, per germline. CDR3 in amino acids: CASSPDRGQREKLFF. DNA of the CDR3: TGTGCCAGCAGTCCTGACAGGGGCCAGCGGGAAAAACTGTTTTTT.

The genes are TRBV7-9 and TRBJ1-2; D is undetermined. The CDR3 has 12 residues. V was clipped by 4 bases and J by 4 bases, with 7 bases between them. The germline CDR1 and CDR2 sequences are SEHNR and FQNEAQ (reference sequence). CDR3 loop: CASSSTAYGYTF. The DNA for the CDR3 is TGTGCCAGCAGCTCTACGGCCTATGGCTACACCTTC.